The rows below give T cell receptor beta chains drawn from one sample of a study of cytomegalovirus exposure and HLA in healthy donors. Clones were read by immunoSEQ multiplex PCR, and TCRdb kept only the in-frame ones, dropping some. The sample lists 150,000 to 200,000 clones, roughly three quarters occurring once. Sequences were obtained from PBMCs. The source is a woman between 50 and 59 years old in good health and CMV-seronegative. The CDR3 runs from the conserved cysteine through the conserved F or W. D genes are given only for firm matches. Clone size appears in some rows only: once, few, many, or a class for an expanded clone.

v_call: TRBV7-9; clone_size: NA; j_call: TRBJ1-5; d_call: NA; cdr3_nt: TGTTCCAGCAGCTTAGCAGCTGGCAGGGAGCATTTT; cdr3_aa: CSSSLAAGREHF
v_call: TRBV28; clone_size: NA; j_call: TRBJ1-1; d_call: TRBD1; cdr3_nt: TGTGCCAGCAGTCCGCCCGGACAGGGGAACACTGAAGCTTTCTTT; cdr3_aa: CASSPPGQGNTEAFF
v_call: TRBV30; clone_size: few; j_call: TRBJ1-2; d_call: NA; cdr3_nt: TGTGCCTGGAGTGTAATCGGGTCTTATGGCTACACCTTC; cdr3_aa: CAWSVIGSYGYTF
v_call: TRBV7-9; clone_size: NA; j_call: TRBJ1-5; d_call: TRBD1; cdr3_nt: TGTGCCAGCAGCGGGGGGGACAGGGAGCGGGATCAGCCCCAGCATTTT; cdr3_aa: CASSGGDRERDQPQHF
v_call: TRBV2; clone_size: NA; j_call: TRBJ2-7; d_call: TRBD2; cdr3_nt: TGTGCCAGCAGTAGTCGGGGGGGATCCTACGAGCAGTACTTC; cdr3_aa: CASSSRGGSYEQYF
v_call: TRBV5-1; clone_size: NA; j_call: TRBJ1-1; d_call: TRBD1; cdr3_nt: TGCGCCAGCAGCGGACAGGGGGACGCTGAAGCTTTCTTT; cdr3_aa: CASSGQGDAEAFF
v_call: TRBV21-1; clone_size: NA; j_call: TRBJ2-7; d_call: NA; cdr3_nt: TGTGCCAGCAGCAAAGATCGGTACGAGCAGTACTTC; cdr3_aa: CASSKDRYEQYF
v_call: TRBV7-8; clone_size: NA; j_call: TRBJ2-2; d_call: TRBD2; cdr3_nt: TGTGCCAGCAGCCCAGGACTAGGCAAATACGGGGAGCTGTTTTTT; cdr3_aa: CASSPGLGKYGELFF
v_call: TRBV28; clone_size: NA; j_call: TRBJ2-3; d_call: TRBD2; cdr3_nt: TGTGCCAGCCGGGACTATAGCACAGATACGCAGTATTTT; cdr3_aa: CASRDYSTDTQYF
v_call: TRBV25-1; clone_size: NA; j_call: TRBJ2-7; d_call: TRBD2; cdr3_nt: TGTGCCAGCAGTGGGTCTAGCGGGGCGTACGAGCAGTCCTTC; cdr3_aa: CASSGSSGAYEQSF
v_call: TRBV28; clone_size: NA; j_call: TRBJ2-7; d_call: NA; cdr3_nt: TGTGCCAGCAGTTTCGCGACTTCCTACGAGCAGTACTTC; cdr3_aa: CASSFATSYEQYF
v_call: TRBV5-4; clone_size: NA; j_call: TRBJ2-1; d_call: TRBD2; cdr3_nt: TGTGCCAGCGCCCTAGCGGGAGGGGATGAGCAGTTCTTC; cdr3_aa: CASALAGGDEQFF
v_call: TRBV7-2; clone_size: NA; j_call: TRBJ2-2; d_call: TRBD2; cdr3_nt: TGTGCCAGCAGCTTGCGGGCCAGCGGGGGCACCGGGGAGCTGTTTTTT; cdr3_aa: CASSLRASGGTGELFF
v_call: TRBV27; clone_size: NA; j_call: TRBJ1-1; d_call: NA; cdr3_nt: TGTGCCAGCAGTTTATGGGGACAGAACACTGAAGCTTTCTTT; cdr3_aa: CASSLWGQNTEAFF
v_call: TRBV7-9; clone_size: NA; j_call: TRBJ2-2; d_call: NA; cdr3_nt: TGTGCCAGCAGCCTAGGGACATTAGAGAACACCGGGGAGCTGTTTTTT; cdr3_aa: CASSLGTLENTGELFF
v_call: TRBV5-1; clone_size: NA; j_call: TRBJ1-1; d_call: NA; cdr3_nt: TGCGCCAGCCAACGGGACACGAACACTGAAGCTTTCTTT; cdr3_aa: CASQRDTNTEAFF
v_call: TRBV18; clone_size: NA; j_call: TRBJ2-1; d_call: TRBD1; cdr3_nt: TGTGCCAGCTCATGGGACAGGGCGGATGAGCAGTTCTTC; cdr3_aa: CASSWDRADEQFF
v_call: TRBV18; clone_size: NA; j_call: TRBJ2-7; d_call: NA; cdr3_nt: TGTGCCAGCTCACCATCCAGGGGATTCTACGAGCAGTACTTC; cdr3_aa: CASSPSRGFYEQYF
v_call: TRBV28; clone_size: NA; j_call: TRBJ1-5; d_call: TRBD1; cdr3_nt: TGTGCCAGCAGGACAGGGACCAATCAGCCCCAGCATTTT; cdr3_aa: CASRTGTNQPQHF
v_call: TRBV5-1; clone_size: NA; j_call: TRBJ2-3; d_call: NA; cdr3_nt: TGCGCCAGCAGCTTGGCACTACCTACCTTCACAGATACGCAGTATTTT; cdr3_aa: CASSLALPTFTDTQYF
v_call: TRBV11-1; clone_size: NA; j_call: TRBJ2-7; d_call: NA; cdr3_nt: TGTGCCAGCAGCAATAGACAGGCGGCGGCCTACGAGCAGTACTTC; cdr3_aa: CASSNRQAAAYEQYF
v_call: TRBV11-2; clone_size: NA; j_call: TRBJ2-7; d_call: TRBD2; cdr3_nt: TGTGCCAGCAGCTTGGCCGGGGAGGGCTACGAGCAGTACTTC; cdr3_aa: CASSLAGEGYEQYF
v_call: TRBV6-1; clone_size: few; j_call: TRBJ2-5; d_call: TRBD1; cdr3_nt: TGTGCCAGCAGGGACAGGGGGCGCGGGGAGACCCAGTACTTC; cdr3_aa: CASRDRGRGETQYF
v_call: TRBV10-2; clone_size: NA; j_call: TRBJ2-5; d_call: NA; cdr3_nt: TGCGCCAGCAGTGAGGGGGGCGTGACCCAGTACTTC; cdr3_aa: CASSEGGVTQYF
v_call: TRBV29-1; clone_size: once; j_call: TRBJ1-2; d_call: NA; cdr3_nt: TGCAGCGTTCAGGGGCCATCTTACCGGGGCGGCTACACCTTC; cdr3_aa: CSVQGPSYRGGYTF
v_call: TRBV7-6; clone_size: NA; j_call: TRBJ1-1; d_call: TRBD1; cdr3_nt: TGTGCCAGCAGCCGACGACAGGGGACGAACACTGAAGCTTTCTTT; cdr3_aa: CASSRRQGTNTEAFF
v_call: TRBV4-3; clone_size: NA; j_call: TRBJ1-3; d_call: NA; cdr3_nt: TGCGCCAGCAGCCCTACCCCCCAGGGTGATGGAAACACCATATATTTT; cdr3_aa: CASSPTPQGDGNTIYF
v_call: TRBV30; clone_size: NA; j_call: TRBJ1-3; d_call: NA; cdr3_nt: TGTGCCTGGAGTGGGGTGGGGCCTGGAAACACCATATATTTT; cdr3_aa: CAWSGVGPGNTIYF
v_call: TRBV4-1; clone_size: NA; j_call: TRBJ2-5; d_call: NA; cdr3_nt: TGCGCCAGCAGCCAACCCATGACGGGGTGGGAGCAGTACTTC; cdr3_aa: CASSQPMTGWEQYF
v_call: TRBV6-5; clone_size: NA; j_call: TRBJ2-1; d_call: NA; cdr3_nt: TGTGCCAGCACCCTAGTGTGGGAGGGGGACAATGAGCAGTTCTTC; cdr3_aa: CASTLVWEGDNEQFF
v_call: TRBV7-9; clone_size: NA; j_call: TRBJ1-2; d_call: NA; cdr3_nt: TGTGCCAGCAGCTACAACGAACAGGGTTGGTCTGGCTACACCTTC; cdr3_aa: CASSYNEQGWSGYTF